This is a list of T cell receptor beta chains from one sample in a study of shared clonotypes between healthy human individuals. Only in-frame clones appear in the TCRdb table, and some are missing; sequencing was by immunoSEQ multiplex PCR. The sample contains approximately 2,300,000 clones, under 95% of which appear only once. Sequenced input: naive CD4+ T cells from PBMCs. Receptor source: a man between 18 and 29 years old in good health. Some clones in this sample may be carry-over from other donors' samples. CDR3s include the opening cysteine and the closing phenylalanine or tryptophan. Fields, in order: CDR3 length, D gene, V gene, J gene, clone size, CDR3 DNA, CDR3 protein. D genes are given only for firm matches. Size tells how often a clone was seen (once, few, many) or the class of an expanded clone, and some rows leave it out.

>11|.|TRBV20-1|TRBJ1-1|.
TGCAGTGCTAGGGGTCAGGGGGAAGCTTTCTTT
CSARGQGEAFF
>12|.|TRBV5-1|TRBJ2-5|.
TGCGCCAGCAGCCAAGGCATGGAGACCCAGTACTTC
CASSQGMETQYF
>13|TRBD1|TRBV28|TRBJ1-2|.
TGTGCCAGCAGCTCTACAGGGGGCCGTGGCTACACCTTC
CASSSTGGRGYTF
>15|.|TRBV18|TRBJ2-7|once
TGTGCCAGCTCACCCATGTCGTACGACCCCTACGAGCAGTACTTC
CASSPMSYDPYEQYF
>13|TRBD1|TRBV5-1|TRBJ2-7|once
TGCGCCAGCAGAGGACAGGGCCTCTACGAGCAGTACTTC
CASRGQGLYEQYF
>16|TRBD1|TRBV28|TRBJ1-1|.
TGTGCCAGCAGCGAACTCCTCACAGGGGTCCGCACTGAAGCTTTCTTT
CASSELLTGVRTEAFF
>13|.|TRBV5-1|TRBJ1-1|.
TGCGCCAGCAGCTTGCAGACGAACACTGAAGCTTTCTTT
CASSLQTNTEAFF
>13|.|TRBV19|TRBJ1-3|.
TGTGCCAGTAGCTCGCGCCCTGGAAACACCATATATTTT
CASSSRPGNTIYF
>16|.|TRBV18|TRBJ2-6|.
TGTGCCAGCTCACCAGCGGGCCCTGGTGGGGCCAACGTCCTGACTTTC
CASSPAGPGGANVLTF
>13|.|TRBV21-1|TRBJ2-7|.
TGTGCCAGCACGGGACAGGAGACCTACGAGCAGTACTTC
CASTGQETYEQYF
>16|TRBD2|TRBV27|TRBJ2-7|.
TGTGCCAGCAGTTTCCTTAGCGGGAGGGCCCGAGGGGAGCAGTACTTC
CASSFLSGRARGEQYF